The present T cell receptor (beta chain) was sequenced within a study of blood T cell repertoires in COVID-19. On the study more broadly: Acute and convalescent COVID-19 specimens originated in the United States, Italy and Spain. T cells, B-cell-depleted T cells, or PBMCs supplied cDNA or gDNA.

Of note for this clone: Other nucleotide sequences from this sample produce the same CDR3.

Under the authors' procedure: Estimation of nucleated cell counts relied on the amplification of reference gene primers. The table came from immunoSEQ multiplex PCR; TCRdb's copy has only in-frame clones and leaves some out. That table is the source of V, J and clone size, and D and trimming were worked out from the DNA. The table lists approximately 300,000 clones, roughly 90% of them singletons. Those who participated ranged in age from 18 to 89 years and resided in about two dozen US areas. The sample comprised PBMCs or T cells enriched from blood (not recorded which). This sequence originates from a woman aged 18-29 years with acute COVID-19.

In DNA form, the CDR3 reads TGTGCCAGCAGTACCGGGACAGGGGGCTACGAGCAGTACTTC. It is translated as CASSTGTGGYEQYF. The J gene is TRBJ2-7, the V gene TRBV27, with 11 bases matching TRBD1. CDR3 size: 14 residues. Trimming at V came to 5 bases and at J to 3 bases, leaving 3 bases not matched to a gene. The germline gives CDR1 MNHEY, CDR2 SMNVEV (reference sequence).